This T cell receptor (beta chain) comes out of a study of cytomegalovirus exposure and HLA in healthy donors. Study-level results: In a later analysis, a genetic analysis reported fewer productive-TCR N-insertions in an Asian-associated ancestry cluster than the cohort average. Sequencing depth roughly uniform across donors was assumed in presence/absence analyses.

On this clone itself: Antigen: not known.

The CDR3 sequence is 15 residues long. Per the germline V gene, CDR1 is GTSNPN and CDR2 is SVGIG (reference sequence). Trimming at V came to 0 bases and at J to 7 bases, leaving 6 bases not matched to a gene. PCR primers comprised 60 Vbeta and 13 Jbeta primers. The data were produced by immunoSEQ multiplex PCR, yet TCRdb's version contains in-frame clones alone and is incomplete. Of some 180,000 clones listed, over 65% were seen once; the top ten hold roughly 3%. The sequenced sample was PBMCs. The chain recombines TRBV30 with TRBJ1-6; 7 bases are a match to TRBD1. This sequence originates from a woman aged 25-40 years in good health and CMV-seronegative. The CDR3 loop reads CAWSVRGTVNSPLHF. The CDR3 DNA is TGTGCCTGGAGTGTACGTGGGACAGTGAATTCACCCCTCCACTTT.